This T cell receptor (beta chain) appears in the sequencing data of a study of CD8+ T cells in alopecia areata. Study-level findings and limits: Whether baseline CD8+ expansion is linked to response remains uncertain, given a single nonresponder. Normal-skin resident alphabeta T cells also appear among scalp sample sequences.

The treatment: oral pan-JAK inhibitor, 5-10 mg twice daily. Isolated RNA was reverse transcribed into cDNA used as the sequencing template. Method: immunoSEQ multiplex PCR; TCRdb's copy keeps in-frame clones and lacks some. The top ten clones hold roughly 3.3% of a sample with some 200,000 clones, roughly three fifths of them seen once. As for this clone: Its target is unknown.

The CDR3 has 15 amino acids. The V gene's germline CDR1 is ENHRY and CDR2 SYGVKD. The V end lost 0 bases, the J end lost 7 bases, and 13 bases lay between the germline ends. The specimen comprised CD4+ T cells sorted from blood, sampled at week 4, from a patient treated with tofacitinib. The gene calls are TRBV10-3 and TRBJ1-5, with D possibly being TRBD1 (5 bases). The receptor was derived from a human donor with alopecia areata. The CDR3 coding sequence is TGTGCCATCAGTGAGTCGGATTCGACAGAGCAGCCCCAGCATTTT. Translation: CAISESDSTEQPQHF.